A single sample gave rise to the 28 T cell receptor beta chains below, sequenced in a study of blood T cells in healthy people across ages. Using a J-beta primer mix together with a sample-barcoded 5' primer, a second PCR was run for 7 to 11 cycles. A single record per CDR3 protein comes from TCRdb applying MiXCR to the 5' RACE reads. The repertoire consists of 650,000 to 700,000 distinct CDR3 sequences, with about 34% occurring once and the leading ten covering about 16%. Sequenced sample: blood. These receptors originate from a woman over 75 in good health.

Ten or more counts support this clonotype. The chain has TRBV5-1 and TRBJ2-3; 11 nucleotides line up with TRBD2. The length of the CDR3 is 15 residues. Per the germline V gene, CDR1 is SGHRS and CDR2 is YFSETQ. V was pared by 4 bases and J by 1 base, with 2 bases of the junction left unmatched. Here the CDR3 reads CASSKLAGGTDTQYF. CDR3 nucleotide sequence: TGCGCCAGCAGCAAACTAGCGGGGGGCACAGATACGCAGTATTTT.

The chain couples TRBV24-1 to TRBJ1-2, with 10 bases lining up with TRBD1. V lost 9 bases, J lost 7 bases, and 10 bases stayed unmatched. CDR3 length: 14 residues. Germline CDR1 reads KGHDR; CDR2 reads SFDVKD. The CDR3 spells CATGTGTGAVGYTF. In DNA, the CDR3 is TGTGCCACCGGTACCGGGACAGGGGCAGTTGGCTACACCTTC.

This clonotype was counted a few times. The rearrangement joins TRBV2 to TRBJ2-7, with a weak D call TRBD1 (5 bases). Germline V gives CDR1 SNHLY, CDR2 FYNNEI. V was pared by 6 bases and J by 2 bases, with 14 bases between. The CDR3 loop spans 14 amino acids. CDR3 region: CASSLLDTPYEQYF. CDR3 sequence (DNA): TGTGCCAGCAGCCTCTTGGACACCCCCTACGAGCAGTACTTC.

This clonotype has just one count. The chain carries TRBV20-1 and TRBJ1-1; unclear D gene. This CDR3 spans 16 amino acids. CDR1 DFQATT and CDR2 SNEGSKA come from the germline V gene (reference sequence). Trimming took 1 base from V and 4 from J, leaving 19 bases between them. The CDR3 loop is CSARGGGRNSGTEAFF. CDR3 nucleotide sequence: TGCAGTGCTAGAGGAGGTGGCAGGAATTCGGGCACTGAAGCTTTCTTT.

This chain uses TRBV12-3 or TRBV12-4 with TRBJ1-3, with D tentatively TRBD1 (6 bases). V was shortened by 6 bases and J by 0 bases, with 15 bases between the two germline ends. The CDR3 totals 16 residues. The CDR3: CASRNRDRISGNTIYF. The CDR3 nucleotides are TGTGCCAGCAGGAATCGTGACAGGATCTCTGGAAACACCATATATTTT.

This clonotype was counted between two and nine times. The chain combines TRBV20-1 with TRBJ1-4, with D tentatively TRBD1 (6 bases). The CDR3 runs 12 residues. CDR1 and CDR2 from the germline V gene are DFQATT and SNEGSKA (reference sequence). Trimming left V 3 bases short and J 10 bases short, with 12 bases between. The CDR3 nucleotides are TGCAGTGCTAGGGGGGGCGGGGGAAAACTGTTTTTT. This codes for CSARGGGGKLFF.

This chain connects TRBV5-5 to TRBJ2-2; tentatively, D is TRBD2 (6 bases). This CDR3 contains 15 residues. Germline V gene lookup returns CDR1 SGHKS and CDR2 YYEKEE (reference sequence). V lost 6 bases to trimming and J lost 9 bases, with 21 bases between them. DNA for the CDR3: TGTGCCAGCAACCCAGCCCGGGACTCCCACCGGGAGCTGTTTTTT. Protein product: CASNPARDSHRELFF. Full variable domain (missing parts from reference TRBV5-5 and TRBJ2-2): DAGVTQSPTHLIKTRGQQVTLRCSPISGHKSVSWYQQVLGQGPQFIFQYYEKEERGRGNFPDRFSARQFPNYSSELNVNALLLGDSALYLCASNPARDSHRELFFGEGSRLTVL.

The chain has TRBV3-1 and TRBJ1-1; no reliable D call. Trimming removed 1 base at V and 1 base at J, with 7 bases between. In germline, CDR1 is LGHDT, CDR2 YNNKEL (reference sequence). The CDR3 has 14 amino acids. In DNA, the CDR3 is TGTGCCAGCAGCCAAGTTTCCACGAACACTGAAGCTTTCTTT. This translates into CASSQVSTNTEAFF.

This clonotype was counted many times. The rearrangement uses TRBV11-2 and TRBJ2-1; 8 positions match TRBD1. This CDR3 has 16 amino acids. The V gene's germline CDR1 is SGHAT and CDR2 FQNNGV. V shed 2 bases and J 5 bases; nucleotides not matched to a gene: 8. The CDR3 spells CASSLFGARGHNEQFF. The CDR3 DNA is TGTGCCAGCAGCTTATTCGGGGCCAGGGGGCACAATGAGCAGTTCTTC. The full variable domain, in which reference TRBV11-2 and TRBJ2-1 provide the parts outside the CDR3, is EAGVAQSPRYKIIEKRQSVAFWCNPISGHATLYWYQQILGQGPKLLIQFQNNGVVDDSQLPKDRFSAERLKGVDSTLKIQPAKLEDSAVYLCASSLFGARGHNEQFFGPGTRLTVL.

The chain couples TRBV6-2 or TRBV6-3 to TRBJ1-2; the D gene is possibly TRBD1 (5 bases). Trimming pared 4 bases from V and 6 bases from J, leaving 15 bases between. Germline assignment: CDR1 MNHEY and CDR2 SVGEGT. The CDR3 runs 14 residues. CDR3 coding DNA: TGTGCCAGCAGTTCTGACGGGGCTCCGGATGGCTACACCTTC. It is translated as CASSSDGAPDGYTF.

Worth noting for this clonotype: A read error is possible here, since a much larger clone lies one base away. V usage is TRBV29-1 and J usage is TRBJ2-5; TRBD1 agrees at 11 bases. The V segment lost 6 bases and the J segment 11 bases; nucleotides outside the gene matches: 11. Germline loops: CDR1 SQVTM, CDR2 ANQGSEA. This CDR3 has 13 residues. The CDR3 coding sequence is TGCAGCGTCACCGGGACAGGGGGGAATGAGCAGTACTTC. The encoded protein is CSVTGTGGNEQYF.

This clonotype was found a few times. The CDR3 DNA sequence: TGTGCCATCGGAGACAGGGGGCGACAACCCAGCTACACCTTC. Translating gives CAIGDRGRQPSYTF. This chain links TRBV10-3 with TRBJ1-2; 10 nucleotides align to TRBD1. CDR1 ENHRY and CDR2 SYGVKD come from the germline V gene. V dropped 8 bases and J dropped 9; count of bases not matched to a gene: 12. The CDR3 totals 14 residues.

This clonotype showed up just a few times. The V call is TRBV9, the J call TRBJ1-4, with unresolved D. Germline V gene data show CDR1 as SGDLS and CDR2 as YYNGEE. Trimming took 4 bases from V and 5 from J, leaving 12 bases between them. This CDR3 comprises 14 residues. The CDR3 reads CASSSRARNEKLFF. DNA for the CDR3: TGTGCCAGCAGCTCACGAGCCAGGAATGAAAAACTGTTTTTT.

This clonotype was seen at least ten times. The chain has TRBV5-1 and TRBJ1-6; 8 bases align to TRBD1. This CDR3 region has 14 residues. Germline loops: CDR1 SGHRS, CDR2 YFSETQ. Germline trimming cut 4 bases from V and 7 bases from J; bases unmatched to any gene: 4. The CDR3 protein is CASSPGDRNSPLHF. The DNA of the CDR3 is TGCGCCAGCAGCCCTGGGGACAGGAATTCACCCCTCCACTTT.

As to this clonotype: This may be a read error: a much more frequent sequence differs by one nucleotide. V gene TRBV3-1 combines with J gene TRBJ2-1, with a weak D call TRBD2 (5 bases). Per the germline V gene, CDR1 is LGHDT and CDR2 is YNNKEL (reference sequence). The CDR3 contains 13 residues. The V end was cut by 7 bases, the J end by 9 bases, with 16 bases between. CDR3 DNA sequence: TGTGCCAGCAACCAGCGGAAGATTGGTGAGCAGTTCTTC. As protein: CASNQRKIGEQFF.

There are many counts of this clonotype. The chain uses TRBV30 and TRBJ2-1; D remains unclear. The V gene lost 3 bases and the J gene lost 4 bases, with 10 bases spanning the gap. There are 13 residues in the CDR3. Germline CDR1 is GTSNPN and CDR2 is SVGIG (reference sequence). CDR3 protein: CAWSAAFYNEQFF. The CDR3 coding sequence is TGTGCCTGGAGCGCCGCGTTTTACAATGAGCAGTTCTTC.

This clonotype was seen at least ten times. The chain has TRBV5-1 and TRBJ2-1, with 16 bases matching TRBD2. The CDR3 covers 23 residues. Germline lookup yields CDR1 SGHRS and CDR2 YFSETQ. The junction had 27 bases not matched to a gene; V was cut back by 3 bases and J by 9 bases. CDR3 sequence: CASSSNPGLAGGRRRLGVVEQFF. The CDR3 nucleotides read TGCGCCAGCAGCTCAAACCCGGGACTAGCGGGGGGGCGTCGTCGATTAGGAGTGGTTGAGCAGTTCTTC.

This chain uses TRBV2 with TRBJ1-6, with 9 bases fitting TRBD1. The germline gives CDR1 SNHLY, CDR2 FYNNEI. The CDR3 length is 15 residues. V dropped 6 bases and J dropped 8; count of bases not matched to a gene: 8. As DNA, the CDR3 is TGTGCCAGCAGGGTAACGACAGGGGGGTATTCACCCCTCCACTTT. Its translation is CASRVTTGGYSPLHF.

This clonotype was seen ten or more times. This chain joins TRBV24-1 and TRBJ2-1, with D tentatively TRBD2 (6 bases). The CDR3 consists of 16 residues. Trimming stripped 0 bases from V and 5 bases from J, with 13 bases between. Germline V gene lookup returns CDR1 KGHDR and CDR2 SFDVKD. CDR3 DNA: TGTGCCACCAGTGATTTGCAGGCGGGGCCAAACAATGAGCAGTTCTTC. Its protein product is CATSDLQAGPNNEQFF.

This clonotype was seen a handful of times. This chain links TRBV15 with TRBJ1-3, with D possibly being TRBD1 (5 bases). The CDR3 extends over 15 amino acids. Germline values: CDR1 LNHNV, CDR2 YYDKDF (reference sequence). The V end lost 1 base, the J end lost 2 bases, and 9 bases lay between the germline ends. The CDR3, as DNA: TGTGCCACCAGCAGAGGAGACAGCACTGGAAACACCATATATTTT. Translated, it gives CATSRGDSTGNTIYF.

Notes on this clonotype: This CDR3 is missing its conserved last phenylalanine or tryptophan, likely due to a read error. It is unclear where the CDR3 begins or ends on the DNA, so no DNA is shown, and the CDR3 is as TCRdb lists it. This chain's CDR3 is CASSPSGGSDEEFS. This chain connects TRBV12-3 or TRBV12-4 to TRBJ2-1; TRBD2, as called in the table, went unchecked against the DNA. The CDR3 has 14 residues if both end residues are counted.

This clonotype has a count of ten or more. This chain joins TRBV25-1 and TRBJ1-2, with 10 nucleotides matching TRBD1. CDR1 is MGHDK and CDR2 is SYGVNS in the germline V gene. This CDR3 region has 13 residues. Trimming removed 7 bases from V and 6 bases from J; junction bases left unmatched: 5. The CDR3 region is CASTTGQGHGYTF. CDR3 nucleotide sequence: TGTGCCAGCACCACGGGACAGGGGCATGGCTACACCTTC.

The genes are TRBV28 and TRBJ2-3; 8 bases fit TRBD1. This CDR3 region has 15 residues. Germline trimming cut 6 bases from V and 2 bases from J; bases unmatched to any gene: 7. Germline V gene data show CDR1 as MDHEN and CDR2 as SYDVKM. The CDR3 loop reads CASSVATGDTDTQYF. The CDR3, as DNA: TGTGCCAGCAGCGTCGCGACAGGGGACACAGATACGCAGTATTTT.

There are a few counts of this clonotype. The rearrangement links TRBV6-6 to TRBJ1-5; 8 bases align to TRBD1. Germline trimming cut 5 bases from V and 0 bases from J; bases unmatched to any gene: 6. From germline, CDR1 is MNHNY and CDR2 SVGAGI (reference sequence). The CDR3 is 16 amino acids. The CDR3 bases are TGTGCCAGCAGTAGCGGACAGGGCCATAGCAATCAGCCCCAGCATTTT. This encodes CASSSGQGHSNQPQHF.

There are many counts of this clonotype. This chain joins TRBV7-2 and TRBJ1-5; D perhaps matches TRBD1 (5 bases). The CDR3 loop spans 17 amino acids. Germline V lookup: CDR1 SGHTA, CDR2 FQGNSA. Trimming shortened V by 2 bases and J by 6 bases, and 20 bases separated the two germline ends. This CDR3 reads CASSLTMGGVIGQPQHF. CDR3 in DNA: TGTGCCAGCAGCTTAACGATGGGAGGGGTAATAGGTCAGCCCCAGCATTTT.

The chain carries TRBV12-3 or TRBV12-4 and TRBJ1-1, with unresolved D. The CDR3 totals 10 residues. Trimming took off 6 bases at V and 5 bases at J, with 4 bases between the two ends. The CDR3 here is CASRRTEAFF. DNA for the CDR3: TGTGCCAGCAGGCGAACTGAAGCTTTCTTT.

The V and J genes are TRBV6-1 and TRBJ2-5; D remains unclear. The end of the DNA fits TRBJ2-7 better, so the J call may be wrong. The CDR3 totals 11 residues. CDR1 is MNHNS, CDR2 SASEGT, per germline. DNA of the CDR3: TGTGCCAGCAGTATCAGAGACGAGCAGTACTTC. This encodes CASSIRDEQYF.

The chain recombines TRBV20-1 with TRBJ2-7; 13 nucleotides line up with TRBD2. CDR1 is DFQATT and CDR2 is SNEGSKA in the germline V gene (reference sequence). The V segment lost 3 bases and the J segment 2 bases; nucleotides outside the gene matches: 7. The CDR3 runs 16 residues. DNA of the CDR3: TGCAGTGCTAGGGGGATGGGACTAGCGGGACCCTACGAGCAGTACTTC. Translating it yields CSARGMGLAGPYEQYF.